This T cell receptor beta chain originates from a study of blood T cells in healthy people across ages. Overall study findings and caveats: Bulk PBMC profiling left naive and antigen-experienced comparisons inconclusive.

A remark on this clonotype: Its antigen is unknown.

PCR was performed a second time for roughly 7 to 11 cycles using a sample-barcoded 5' primer and a J-beta primer mix. All cDNA molecules were each tagged by a template-switch adaptor with 12 random nucleotides. Each CDR3 protein is one row after TCRdb ran MiXCR on the 5' RACE reads. The data show some 730,000 distinct CDR3 sequences, with about 24% seen just once and around 22% held by the top ten. Trimming left V 6 bases short and J 5 bases short, with 11 bases between. The CDR3 has 13 residues. Germline CDR1 and CDR2: SQVTM and ANQGSEA. The chain joins TRBV29-1 to TRBJ1-6, with a weak D call TRBD1 (6 bases). The sequence came from a man between 70 and 80 years old in good health. Sample: blood. The CDR3 DNA is TGCAGCGTCCGGGACATCGATAATTCACCCCTCCACTTT. Translated, it gives CSVRDIDNSPLHF.